Listed below are T cell receptor beta chains from one sample, sequenced in a study of OX40 agonist ivuxolimab in advanced cancers. Sequencing was performed with immunoSEQ multiplex PCR; in TCRdb, only in-frame clones are kept and a portion is missing. Of 70,000 to 90,000 clones listed, 91% are singletons. Here the sequenced sample was CD4+ or CD8+ T cells sorted from blood, taken in a trial of the OX40 agonist ivuxolimab. The source is an adult with an advanced solid tumor such as melanoma, head and neck, liver or kidney cancer. Each CDR3 is given with its conserved first and last residue. The D gene is left open where the match is weak. The size field is filled for only some rows; it gives once, few, many or a size class.

>TRBV5-6|TRBJ2-1|11|NA|NA
TGTGCCAGCAGCTTGGGGAAGTTGCAGTTCTTC
CASSLGKLQFF
>TRBV5-1|TRBJ2-5|14|NA|TRBD1
TGCGCCAGCAGCTCGACAGGGGGCTCAGAGACCCAGTACTTC
CASSSTGGSETQYF
>TRBV9|TRBJ2-7|16|NA|TRBD1
TGTGCCAGCAGCGTAGAGCCCGGGACAGGGGCCTACGAGCAGTACTTC
CASSVEPGTGAYEQYF
>TRBV29-1|TRBJ2-3|15|NA|NA
TGCAGCGTTTTCGGTTATTACGGGCGCACAGATACGCAGTATTTT
CSVFGYYGRTDTQYF
>TRBV28|TRBJ1-2|15|once|NA
TGTGCCAGCAGTTTTTTGCAGGGCTACGGCTATGGCTACACCTTC
CASSFLQGYGYGYTF
>TRBV11-3|TRBJ1-2|15|many|TRBD1
TGTGCCAGCAGCCACAGACAGGGGATCTTCTATGGCTACACCTTC
CASSHRQGIFYGYTF
>TRBV30|TRBJ2-1|10|NA|NA
TGTGCCTGGAGTGTGAATGAGCAGTTCTTC
CAWSVNEQFF
>TRBV28|TRBJ2-1|15|NA|NA
TGTGCCAGCAGTTTAATGGCAGGGGCCCCCAATGAGCAGTTCTTC
CASSLMAGAPNEQFF
>TRBV13|TRBJ2-3|11|NA|NA
TGTGCCAGCAGCTCTATAAATACGCAGTATTTT
CASSSINTQYF
>TRBV25-1|TRBJ2-3|12|NA|NA
TGTGCCAGCAGTTCGATCGCAGATACGCAGTATTTT
CASSSIADTQYF
>TRBV5-1|TRBJ1-1|15|NA|NA
TGCGCCAGCAGCTTTGGGGGAGGGGGTATCACTGAAGCTTTCTTT
CASSFGGGGITEAFF
>TRBV6-1|TRBJ1-2|14|NA|NA
TGTGCCAGCAGTGAAGTTGGCACTCCCTATGGCTACACCTTC
CASSEVGTPYGYTF
>TRBV19|TRBJ2-4|15|NA|NA
TGTGCCAGTAGCTTATTGACCAGCATGAGAGACATTCAGTACTTC
CASSLLTSMRDIQYF
>TRBV6-6|TRBJ1-1|15|NA|NA
TGTGCCAGCAGTTACCGACGGGGTTTGAACACTGAAGCTTTCTTT
CASSYRRGLNTEAFF
>TRBV4-3|TRBJ1-1|15|NA|NA
TGCGCCAGCAGCCATCCCCCGGGGGGGGGAACTGAAGCTTTCTTT
CASSHPPGGGTEAFF
>TRBV4-1|TRBJ1-1|16|NA|TRBD1
TGCGCCAGCAGCCCCATGCAAACAGGGGGGAGCACTGAAGCTTTCTTT
CASSPMQTGGSTEAFF
>TRBV4-2|TRBJ2-1|15|NA|NA
TGTGCCAGCAGCCAAAACCCCGAGGCGTCCCCTGAGCAGTTCTTC
CASSQNPEASPEQFF
>TRBV15|TRBJ2-3|15|NA|TRBD2
TGTGCCACCAGCAGAGGCCTAGCGGAGTCAGATACGCAGTATTTT
CATSRGLAESDTQYF
>TRBV5-6|TRBJ1-1|14|NA|TRBD1
TGTGCCAGCAGCTCAGGGGAGGGGGCCGCTGAAGCTTTCTTT
CASSSGEGAAEAFF
>TRBV9|TRBJ2-3|13|NA|NA
TGTGCCAGCAGCGCCCTCGCGGCAGATACGCAGTATTTT
CASSALAADTQYF
>TRBV13|TRBJ2-7|13|NA|NA
TGTGCCAGCAGCTCGGAACGGGGCGGCGAGCAGTACTTC
CASSSERGGEQYF
>TRBV28|TRBJ1-1|14|NA|TRBD1
TGTGCCAGCAGTTTACAAGGACAGGGTGACGAAGCTTTCTTT
CASSLQGQGDEAFF
>TRBV9|TRBJ1-3|17|NA|NA
TGTGCCAGCAGCGTAGGGGCATCTAGGGCATTAGGAAACACCATATATTTT
CASSVGASRALGNTIYF
>TRBV27|TRBJ1-6|16|NA|NA
TGTGCCAGCAGTCACCTCCTTACAGGGAATAATTCACCCCTCCACTTT
CASSHLLTGNNSPLHF
>TRBV6-4|TRBJ2-3|16|NA|NA
TGTGCCAGCAGTGAACGGGGTGGGGGAACCACAGATACGCAGTATTTT
CASSERGGGTTDTQYF
>TRBV7-3|TRBJ2-1|12|NA|NA
TGTGCCAGCAGCTACCTTGTGGGGGAGCAGTTCTTC
CASSYLVGEQFF
>TRBV19|TRBJ1-6|17|NA|NA
TGTGCCAGTAGTATAAGCTCCGGCCGCGCAGGTCTTTCACCCCTCCACTTT
CASSISSGRAGLSPLHF
>TRBV7-9|TRBJ1-2|13|few|NA
TGTGCCAGCAGCTTACTAGGTGGCTATGGCTACACCTTC
CASSLLGGYGYTF
>TRBV4-2|TRBJ1-2|17|NA|NA
TGTGCCAGCAGCCAAGTGTCAATTACGGTCAATAACTATGGCTACACCTTC
CASSQVSITVNNYGYTF
>TRBV28|TRBJ1-5|15|NA|NA
TGTGCCAGCAGTCTAAGTTGGGAGGGGGATCAGCCCCAGCATTTT
CASSLSWEGDQPQHF
>TRBV30|TRBJ1-1|12|few|NA
TGTGCCTGGAGTGGGGAGGGCAGAGGAGCTTTCTTT
CAWSGEGRGAFF
>TRBV9|TRBJ2-1|11|NA|NA
TGTGCCAGCAGGAGAGGGAATGAGCAGTTCTTC
CASRRGNEQFF
>TRBV14|TRBJ2-7|15|NA|TRBD1
TGTGCCAGCAGCCAAGAGGGGACAGTCTCCTACGAGCAGTACTTC
CASSQEGTVSYEQYF
>TRBV9|TRBJ2-2|13|NA|NA
TGTGCCAGCAGGGGGCGAGGCACCGGGGAGCTGTTTTTT
CASRGRGTGELFF
>TRBV19|TRBJ1-3|16|NA|TRBD1
TGTGCCAGTAGGCTTAGACAGGGGATCTCTGGAAACACCATATATTTT
CASRLRQGISGNTIYF
>TRBV28|TRBJ1-4|18|NA|NA
TGTGCCAGCAGTTCGGATATAGAACAGGGCGCAACTAATGAAAAACTGTTTTTT
CASSSDIEQGATNEKLFF
>TRBV2|TRBJ1-5|14|once|NA
TGTGCCAGCAGTCCCGGGCCGAGCCTTCTGGGCCAGCATTTT
CASSPGPSLLGQHF
>TRBV4-3|TRBJ2-3|15|NA|NA
TGCGCCAGCAGCCAAGATTGGGGTACTAGTCATACGCAGTATTTT
CASSQDWGTSHTQYF
>TRBV7-8|TRBJ1-2|15|NA|TRBD1
TGTGCCAGCACCACGACAGGGGAAGGCCTGTATGGCTACACCTTC
CASTTTGEGLYGYTF
>TRBV4-3|TRBJ1-5|14|NA|NA
TGCGCCAGCAGCCAAGATGGATACAATCAGCCCCAGCATTTT
CASSQDGYNQPQHF
>TRBV4-1|TRBJ1-1|15|NA|NA
TGCGCCAGCAGCCAAGGAGGGGGTTTGAACACTGAAGCTTTCTTT
CASSQGGGLNTEAFF
>TRBV9|TRBJ2-3|13|NA|NA
TGTGCCAGCAGAAGAGATACGGAGTATACGCAGTATTTT
CASRRDTEYTQYF
>TRBV28|TRBJ2-7|14|NA|TRBD1
TGTGCCAGCAACCCCTCGGACAGGGGCTACGAGCAGTACTTC
CASNPSDRGYEQYF
>TRBV5-7|TRBJ2-5|11|NA|NA
TGTGCCAGCAGCTGTTGGGAGACCCAGTACTTC
CASSCWETQYF
>TRBV5-6|TRBJ1-4|13|NA|NA
TGTGCCAGCAGATACAGCTCGAATGAAAAACTGTTTTTT
CASRYSSNEKLFF
>TRBV4-3|TRBJ1-4|13|NA|NA
TGCGCCAGCAGCCAAGATTTCTCCGAAAAACTGTTTTTT
CASSQDFSEKLFF
>TRBV10-2|TRBJ1-5|19|NA|NA
TGCGCCAGCAGTGAGTCAGTTTTAGGGGTCGGGGATAGCAATCAGCCCCAGCATTTT
CASSESVLGVGDSNQPQHF
>TRBV4-2|TRBJ1-3|15|NA|NA
TGTGCCAGCAGCCAACAGTCCAGCTCTGGAAACACCATATATTTT
CASSQQSSSGNTIYF
>TRBV9|TRBJ2-1|13|NA|NA
TGTGCCAGCAGCGTAGCTAGGTCTGTTGAGCAGTTCTTC
CASSVARSVEQFF
>TRBV13|TRBJ2-3|12|NA|NA
TGTGCCAGCAGCGAACGGCGGGATACGCAGTATTTT
CASSERRDTQYF
>TRBV6-5|TRBJ2-1|15|NA|TRBD1
TGTGCCAGCAGTTACGGGGGTGACAGGGTTAATGAGCAGTTCTTC
CASSYGGDRVNEQFF